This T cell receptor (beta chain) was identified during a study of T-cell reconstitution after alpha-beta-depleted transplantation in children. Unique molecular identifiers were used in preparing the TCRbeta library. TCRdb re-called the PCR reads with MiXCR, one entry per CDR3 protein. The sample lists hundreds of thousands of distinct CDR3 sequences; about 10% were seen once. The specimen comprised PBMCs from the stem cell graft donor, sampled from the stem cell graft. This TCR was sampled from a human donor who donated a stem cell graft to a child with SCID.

The CDR3 DNA is TGTGCCGTCCGCACATCAACAGGGGGCGACTATGGCTACACCTTC. The encoded protein is CAVRTSTGGDYGYTF. This chain joins TRBV10-3 and TRBJ1-2; TRBD1 agrees at 9 bases. From germline, CDR1 is ENHRY and CDR2 SYGVKD. After removal of 11 bases from V and 3 bases from J, the junction contained 13 bases not matched to a gene. This CDR3 contains 15 residues.